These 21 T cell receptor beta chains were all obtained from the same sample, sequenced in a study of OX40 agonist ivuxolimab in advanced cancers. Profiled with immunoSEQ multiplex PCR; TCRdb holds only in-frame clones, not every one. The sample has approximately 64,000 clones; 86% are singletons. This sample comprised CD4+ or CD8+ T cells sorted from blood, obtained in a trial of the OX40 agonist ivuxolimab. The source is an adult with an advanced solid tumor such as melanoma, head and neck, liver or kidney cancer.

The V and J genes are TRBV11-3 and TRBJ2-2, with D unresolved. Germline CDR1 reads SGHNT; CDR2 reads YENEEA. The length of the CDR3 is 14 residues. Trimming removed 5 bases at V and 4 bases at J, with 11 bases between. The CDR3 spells CASSGRWSTGELFF. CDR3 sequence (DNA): TGTGCCAGCAGCGGGCGTTGGAGCACCGGGGAGCTGTTTTTT.

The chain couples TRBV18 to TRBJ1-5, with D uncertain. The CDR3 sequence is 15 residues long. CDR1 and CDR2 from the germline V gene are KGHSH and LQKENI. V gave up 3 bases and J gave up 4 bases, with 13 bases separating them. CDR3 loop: CASSPSSGPNQPQHF. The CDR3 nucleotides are TGTGCCAGCTCACCGAGTTCGGGTCCAAATCAGCCCCAGCATTTT.

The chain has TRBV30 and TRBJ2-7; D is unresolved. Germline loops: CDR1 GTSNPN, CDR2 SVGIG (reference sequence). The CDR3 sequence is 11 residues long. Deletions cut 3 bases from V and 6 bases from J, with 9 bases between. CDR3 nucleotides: TGTGCCTGGAGCGAGGCCCTCGAGCAGTACTTC. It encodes CAWSEALEQYF.

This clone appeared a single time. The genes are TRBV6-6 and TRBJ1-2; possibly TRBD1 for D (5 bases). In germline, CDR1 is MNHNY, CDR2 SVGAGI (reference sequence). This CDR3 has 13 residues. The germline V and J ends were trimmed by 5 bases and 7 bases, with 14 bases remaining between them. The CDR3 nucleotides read TGTGCCAGCAGTCGCGACAGCCCCTTTGGCTACACCTTC. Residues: CASSRDSPFGYTF.

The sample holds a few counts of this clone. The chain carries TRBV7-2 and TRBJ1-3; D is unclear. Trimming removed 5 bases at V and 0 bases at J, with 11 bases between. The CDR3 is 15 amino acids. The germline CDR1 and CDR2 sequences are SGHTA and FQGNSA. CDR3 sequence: CASSPVGFSGNTIYF. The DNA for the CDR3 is TGTGCCAGCAGCCCCGTCGGGTTCTCTGGAAACACCATATATTTT.

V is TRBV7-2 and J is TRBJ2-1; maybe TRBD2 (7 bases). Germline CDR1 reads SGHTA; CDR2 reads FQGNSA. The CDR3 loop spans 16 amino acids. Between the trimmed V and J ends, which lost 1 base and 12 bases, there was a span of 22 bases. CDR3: CASSLDHTGGQRMQFF. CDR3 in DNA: TGTGCCAGCAGCTTAGATCATACGGGGGGACAACGGATGCAGTTCTTC.

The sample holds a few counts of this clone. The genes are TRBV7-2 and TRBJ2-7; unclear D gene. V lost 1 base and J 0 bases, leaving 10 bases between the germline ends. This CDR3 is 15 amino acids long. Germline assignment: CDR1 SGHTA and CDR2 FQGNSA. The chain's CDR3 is CASSLVPGASYEQYF. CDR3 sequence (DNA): TGTGCCAGCAGCTTAGTCCCAGGAGCCTCCTACGAGCAGTACTTC.

CDR3 residues: CASSILGEGNTGELFF. CDR3 nucleotide sequence: TGCGCCAGCAGCATCCTTGGGGAGGGTAACACCGGGGAGCTGTTTTTT. The chain links TRBV5-1 to TRBJ2-2, with 7 positions matching TRBD2. Germline CDR1 is SGHRS and CDR2 is YFSETQ. V dropped 4 bases and J dropped 2; count of bases not matched to a gene: 8. The length of the CDR3 is 16 residues.

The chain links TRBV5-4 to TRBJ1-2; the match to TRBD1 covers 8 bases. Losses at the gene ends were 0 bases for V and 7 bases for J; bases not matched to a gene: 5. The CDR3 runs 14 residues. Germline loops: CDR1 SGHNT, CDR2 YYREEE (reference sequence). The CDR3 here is CASSLAGGRSGYTF. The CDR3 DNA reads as TGTGCCAGCAGCTTGGCAGGGGGCCGTAGTGGCTACACCTTC.

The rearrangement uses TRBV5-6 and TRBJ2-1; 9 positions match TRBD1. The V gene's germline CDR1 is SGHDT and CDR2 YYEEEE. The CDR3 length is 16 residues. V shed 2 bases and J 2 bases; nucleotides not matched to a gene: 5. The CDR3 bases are TGTGCCAGCAGCTTCACGCGACAGGGGGCCTACAATGAGCAGTTCTTC. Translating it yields CASSFTRQGAYNEQFF.

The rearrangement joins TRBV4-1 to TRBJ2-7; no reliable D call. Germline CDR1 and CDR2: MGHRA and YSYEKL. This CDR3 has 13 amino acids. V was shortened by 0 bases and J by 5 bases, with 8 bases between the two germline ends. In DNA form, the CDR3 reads TGCGCCAGCAGCCAAGAAAGGCAGAACGAGCAGTACTTC. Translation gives CASSQERQNEQYF.

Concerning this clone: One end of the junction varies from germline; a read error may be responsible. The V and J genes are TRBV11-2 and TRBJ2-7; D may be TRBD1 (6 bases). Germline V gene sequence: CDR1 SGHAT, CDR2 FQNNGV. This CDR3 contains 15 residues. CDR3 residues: CASSLVDSRDTVTSF. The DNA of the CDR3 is TGTGCCAGCAGCTTAGTGGACAGCCGGGACACCGTAACGAGCTTC.

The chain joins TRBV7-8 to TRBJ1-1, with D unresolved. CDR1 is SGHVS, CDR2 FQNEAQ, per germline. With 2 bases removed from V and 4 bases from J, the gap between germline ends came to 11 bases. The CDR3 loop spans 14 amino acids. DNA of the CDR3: TGTGCCAGCAGCTTATTCCGTATAGGCACTGAAGCTTTCTTT. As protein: CASSLFRIGTEAFF.

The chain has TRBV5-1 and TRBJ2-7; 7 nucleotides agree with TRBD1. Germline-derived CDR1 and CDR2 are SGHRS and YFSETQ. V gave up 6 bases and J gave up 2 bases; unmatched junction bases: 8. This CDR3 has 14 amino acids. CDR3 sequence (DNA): TGCGCCAGCACCCCTGGGCAGGGGGCCTACGAGCAGTACTTC. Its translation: CASTPGQGAYEQYF. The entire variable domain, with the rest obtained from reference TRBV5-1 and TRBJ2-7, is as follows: KAGVTQTPRYLIKTRGQQVTLSCSPISGHRSVSWYQQTPGQGLQFLFEYFSETQRNKGNFPGRFSGRQFSNSRSEMNVSTLELGDSALYLCASTPGQGAYEQYFGPGTRLTVT.

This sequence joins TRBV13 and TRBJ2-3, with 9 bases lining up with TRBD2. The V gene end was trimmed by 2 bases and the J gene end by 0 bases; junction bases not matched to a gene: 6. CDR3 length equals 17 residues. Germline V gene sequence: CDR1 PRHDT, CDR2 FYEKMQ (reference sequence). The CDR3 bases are TGTGCCAGCAGCTTAAGCGGCCTAGCGGGAAGCACAGATACGCAGTATTTT. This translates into CASSLSGLAGSTDTQYF.

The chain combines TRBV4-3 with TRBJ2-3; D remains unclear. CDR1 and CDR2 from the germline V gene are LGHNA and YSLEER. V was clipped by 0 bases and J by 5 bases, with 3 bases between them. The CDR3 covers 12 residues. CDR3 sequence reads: CASSQELDTQYF. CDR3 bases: TGCGCCAGCAGCCAAGAGTTAGATACGCAGTATTTT.

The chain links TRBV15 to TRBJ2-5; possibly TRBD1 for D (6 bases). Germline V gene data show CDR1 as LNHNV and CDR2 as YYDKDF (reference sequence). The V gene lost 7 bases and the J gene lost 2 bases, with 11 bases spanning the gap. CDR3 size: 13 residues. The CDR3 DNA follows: TGTGCCACCACGTTAGGGGGACAAGAGACCCAGTACTTC. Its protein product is CATTLGGQETQYF.

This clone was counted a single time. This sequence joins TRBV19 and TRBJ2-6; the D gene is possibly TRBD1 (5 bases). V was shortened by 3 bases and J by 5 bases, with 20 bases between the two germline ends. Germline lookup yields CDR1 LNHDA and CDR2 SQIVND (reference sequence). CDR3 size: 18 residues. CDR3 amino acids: CASSMRWADSGRANVLTF. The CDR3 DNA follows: TGTGCCAGTAGTATGAGGTGGGCAGACAGTGGCAGGGCCAACGTCCTGACTTTC.

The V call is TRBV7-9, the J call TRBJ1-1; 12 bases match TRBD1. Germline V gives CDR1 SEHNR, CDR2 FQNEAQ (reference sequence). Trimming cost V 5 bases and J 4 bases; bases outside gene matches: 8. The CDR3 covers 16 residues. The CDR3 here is CASSRDRGRWGTEAFF. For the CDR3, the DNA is TGTGCCAGCAGCAGGGACAGGGGGCGATGGGGCACTGAAGCTTTCTTT.

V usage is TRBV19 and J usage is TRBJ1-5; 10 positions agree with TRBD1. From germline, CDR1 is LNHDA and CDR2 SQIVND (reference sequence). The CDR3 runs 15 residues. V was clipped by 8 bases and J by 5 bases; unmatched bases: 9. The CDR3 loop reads CASRSRQGAHQPQHF. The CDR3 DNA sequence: TGTGCCAGTCGCTCCCGACAGGGGGCGCATCAGCCCCAGCATTTT. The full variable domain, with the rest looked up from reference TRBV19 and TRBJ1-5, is DGGITQSPKYLFRKEGQNVTLSCEQNLNHDAMYWYRQDPGQGLRLIYYSQIVNDFQKGDIAEGYSVSREKKESFPLTVTSAQKNPTAFYLCASRSRQGAHQPQHFGDGTRLSIL.

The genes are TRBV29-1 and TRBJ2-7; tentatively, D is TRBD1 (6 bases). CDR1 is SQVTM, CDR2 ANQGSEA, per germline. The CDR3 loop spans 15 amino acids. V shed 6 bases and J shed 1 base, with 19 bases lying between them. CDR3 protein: CSVLKLRDISYEQYF. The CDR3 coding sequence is TGCAGCGTGCTCAAACTCCGGGACATTTCCTACGAGCAGTACTTC.